This is a list of T cell receptor beta chains from one sample in a study of blood T cells in healthy people across ages. A single record per CDR3 protein comes from TCRdb applying MiXCR to the 5' RACE reads. The repertoire holds about 1.4 million distinct CDR3 sequences, with roughly 64% as singletons. Sequences were obtained from blood. Source of these receptors: a man between 18 and 29 years old in good health. The CDR3 runs from the conserved cysteine through the conserved F or W. Each record gives: clone size, V gene, J gene, D gene, CDR3 DNA, CDR3 protein. A D gene is named only where the DNA matches it firmly. Rows give clone size only sometimes, using once, few, many, or a class for an expanded clone.

few	TRBV20-1	TRBJ2-7	.	TGCAGTGCTAGAGCTCCTGACTGGTCCTACGAGCAGTACTTC	CSARAPDWSYEQYF
.	TRBV6-1	TRBJ1-1	.	TGTGCCAGCAGCCCTTACGGAGGCACTGAAGCTTTCTTT	CASSPYGGTEAFF
many	TRBV6-4	TRBJ2-3	.	TGTGCCAGCAGTGATGTGGGGGGCCACGGCACAGATACGCAGTATTTT	CASSDVGGHGTDTQYF
.	TRBV20-1	TRBJ2-1	TRBD2	TGCAGTGCTAGATTGGAGGGCCTACTAGCGAGAGTAAGCTCCTACAATGAGCAGTTCTTC	CSARLEGLLARVSSYNEQFF
once	TRBV4-2	TRBJ2-1	TRBD2	TGTGCCAGCAGCCAAGAAGCGGGGGGGCTGGGTGAGCAGTTCTTC	CASSQEAGGLGEQFF
.	TRBV7-9	TRBJ1-5	TRBD1	TGTGCCAGCACCGGGGGACAGGGAGATCAGCCCCAGCATTTT	CASTGGQGDQPQHF
once	TRBV13	TRBJ2-7	TRBD1	TGTGCCAGCAGCCCCGGGACAGGGTTCTCCAACGAGCAGTACTTC	CASSPGTGFSNEQYF
.	TRBV12-3/TRBV12-4	TRBJ2-3	.	TGTGCCAGCAGTACCTTCCTAGGGGGATCGAGCACAGATACGCAGTATTTT	CASSTFLGGSSTDTQYF
.	TRBV29-1	TRBJ2-4	.	TGCAGCCCCCCCGAGGGGAAGACAACCAAAAACATTCAGTACTTC	CSPPEGKTTKNIQYF
.	TRBV27	TRBJ2-7	.	TGTGCCAGCAGTTTATTAGGGGGAAGGAACGAGCAGTACTTC	CASSLLGGRNEQYF
few	TRBV14	TRBJ2-5	.	TGTGCCAGCAGCCAATCTGGGGGCACTGATCTGGAGACCCAGTACTTC	CASSQSGGTDLETQYF
.	TRBV13	TRBJ2-2	.	TGTGCCAGCAGCTTACGGAGGGATGGTCGAACCGGGGAGCTGTTTTTT	CASSLRRDGRTGELFF
few	TRBV3-1	TRBJ2-3	.	TGTGCCAGCAGCCAAGCGATAGGGGATACGCAGTATTTT	CASSQAIGDTQYF
.	TRBV6-5	TRBJ1-1	TRBD1	TGTGCCAGCAGGTCGCCGGGACAGGCGAACACTGAAGCTTTCTTT	CASRSPGQANTEAFF
few	TRBV29-1	TRBJ2-7	.	TGCAGCGTTGAAGTGGCCCGCTCCTACGAGCAGTACTTC	CSVEVARSYEQYF
.	TRBV21-1	TRBJ2-7	.	TGTGCCAGCCTCCCCTGGGAGCAGTACTTC	CASLPWEQYF
few	TRBV6-6	TRBJ2-5	TRBD1	TGTGCCAGCAGTACCCGGACAGGGCAAGAGACCCAGTACTTC	CASSTRTGQETQYF
.	TRBV11-2	TRBJ2-7	.	TGTGCCAGCAGCTTAACACCTGTCCACGAGCAGTACTTC	CASSLTPVHEQYF
few	TRBV7-9	TRBJ2-7	TRBD1	TGTGCCAGCAGCTCCGGACAGGGTGCCGAGCAGTACTTC	CASSSGQGAEQYF
.	TRBV5-1	TRBJ2-1	TRBD2	TGCGCCAGCAGCCAAGCGGGATTAGGTGAGCAGTTCTTC	CASSQAGLGEQFF
once	TRBV3-1	TRBJ2-7	.	TGTGCCAGCAGCGCGGACCCGGGAATCAACTACGAGCAGTACTTC	CASSADPGINYEQYF
.	TRBV2	TRBJ2-7	TRBD2	TGTGCCAGCAGAAATACTTCTAGCGGGATTTACGAGCAGTACTTC	CASRNTSSGIYEQYF
.	TRBV7-2	TRBJ2-3	TRBD2	TGTGCCAGCAGCTTAGAAGCGGGAGGGACGCAGTATTTT	CASSLEAGGTQYF
.	TRBV5-1	TRBJ1-5	.	TGCGCCAGCAGCGAAGAAACAGGGTATAGCAATCAGCCCCAGCATTTT	CASSEETGYSNQPQHF
few	TRBV12-3/TRBV12-4	TRBJ2-3	TRBD2	TGTGCCAGCAGCCGATCTCCGGGGGGGCCTGAAGATACGCAGTATTTT	CASSRSPGGPEDTQYF
.	TRBV6-5	TRBJ2-7	.	TGTGCCAGCGGAAGGACTTCTAATGGGGCCTACGAGCAGTACTTC	CASGRTSNGAYEQYF